What follows is one T cell receptor (beta chain) and its context. Its antigen is currently unknown. An Oncomine TCR Beta short-read assay was used to sequence the DNA from cultured CD4+ T cells. In this case, cultured CD4+ T cells provided the extracted genomic DNA. TCRdb re-called the PCR reads through MiXCR, storing one row per CDR3 protein. The sample records 15,000 or so distinct CDR3 sequences, roughly 73% being singletons. The sample comes from a study of vaccination and CD4 T cells after COVID-19. Study-wide context: Overlapping spike peptides served as the stimulus for the cells. These peptides came from SARS-CoV-2 and from the common cold coronaviruses HCoV-NL63, HCoV-OC43 and HCoV-229E. General study results and limits: In median terms, SARS-CoV-2-reactive clonotypes went from about 20 to 38, a nonsignificant rise.

Treatment denoted: approximately nine-day PBMC culture with coronavirus spike peptide pools or control peptides (ViraFEST assay). Each of days 3 and 7 saw half the medium replaced by fresh IL-2 medium. Germline V lookup: CDR1 MNHEY, CDR2 SVGAGI. The length of the CDR3 is 15 residues. Trimming pared 0 bases from V and 4 bases from J, leaving 10 bases between. The sample taken for sequencing was CD4+ T cells from blood, cultured in vitro. The sequence was obtained from a human donor who had recovered from COVID-19. The chain joins TRBV6-5 to TRBJ1-5; D is ambiguous. The CDR3 here is CASSYSSQQNQPQHF. The DNA for the CDR3 is TGTGCCAGCAGTTACTCGAGCCAGCAAAATCAGCCCCAGCATTTT.